Sequencing of this TCR beta chain was carried out in a study of blood T cell repertoires in COVID-19 (dated by TCRdb to the early 2020s). With regard to the full study: The collaborator samples originated in the United States, Italy and Spain and spanned the acute and convalescent phases of COVID-19. The prospective study material was composed of cDNA or gDNA derived from T cells, B-cell-depleted T cells, or PBMCs. The dataset comprised deeply sampled blood TCRbeta repertoires from subjects exposed to, actively infected with, or recovered from COVID-19. The repertoires were released in a freely available public database meant as a resource for research on the immune response to SARS-CoV-2. The samples were drawn from the first 160 participants of the ongoing ImmuneRACE study and from 1,254 subjects provided by 6 global collaborators. Nearly every sample came with metadata listing a de-identified subject ID, COVID-19 status, age in years and sex. Where available, HLA class I and class II types were taken from metadata supplied by the sample provider and were not determined by assay-based typing.

TCRbeta CDR3 regions were amplified from genomic DNA using the immunoSEQ Assay, a bias-controlled multiplex PCR. Regarding the original processing steps: Within the assay, amplification of reference gene primers was used to estimate how many nucleated cells each sample contained. Sequence reads were collapsed and filtered to measure the absolute abundance of every unique TCRbeta CDR3 rearrangement. For each sample, productive Simpson clonality was calculated by taking the square root of Simpson's diversity index across productive rearrangements. TCRdb re-hosts the immuneACCESS table, in-frame sequences only. Its copies lack some clones; in the studies checked, an unresolved V gene accounts for under half of them, and the cause for the rest is not known. V, J and clone size were drawn from that table, and D and trimming were deduced from the DNA. The table for this sample lists hundreds of thousands of clones; over 85% of them were counted only once. 2.5% to 3.5% of the sample comes from the top ten.

In the prospective study, participants were about 18 to 100 years old, resided in about two dozen geographic areas of the United States, and were enrolled through a virtual design. In the prospective study, cohorts were assigned on the basis of participant-reported clinical history obtained from a screening survey and a study questionnaire. Exposed participants were defined as having been in contact with someone with a PCR-confirmed or clinician-diagnosed COVID-19 case within 2 weeks of study entry. In the prospective study, whole blood, serum and a nasopharyngeal or oropharyngeal swab were collected from each participant by mobile phlebotomists. Prospective study participants could optionally give additional blood draws and questionnaires over an approximately 2-month period. Blood samples from the prospective study were shipped frozen or at room temperature prior to DNA extraction. Here is what the overall study found, with its caveats: Clinical and demographic metadata were provided uncurated, with the amount varying by source and participant.

A note on this clone: Which antigen it targets is not known. No base qualities exist here, and no much larger clone lies one base off it.

The germline V gene gives CDR1 as MGHRA and CDR2 as YSYEKL. Its CDR3 holds 12 amino acids, cysteine through phenylalanine. Of all the DNA, just the CDR3 is kept, 36 bases in frame from base 1. Cut back by 4 bases and 4 bases, the V and J ends lie 4 bases apart. The TCR sequence derives from a woman in her forties or fifties who had been exposed to COVID-19. The receptor chain draws on TRBV4-1 and TRBJ1-4; the D gene cannot be named for sure. The specimen was PBMCs or T cells enriched from blood (not recorded which). The encoded CDR3 is CASSPINEKLFF. The DNA is TGCGCCAGCAGCCCAATTAATGAAAAACTGTTTTTT.